This T cell receptor beta chain appears in the sequencing data of a study of cytomegalovirus exposure and HLA in healthy donors. Primers: 60 Vbeta forward and 13 Jbeta reverse. Profiled with immunoSEQ multiplex PCR; TCRdb holds only in-frame clones, not every one. This sample carries 100,000 to 120,000 clones, around 80% of them seen once, and the ten largest clones take roughly 13%. Looked up from germline, CDR1 is PRHDT and CDR2 is FYEKMQ (reference sequence). The CDR3 is 18 amino acids. The junction had 7 bases not matched to a gene; V was cut back by 4 bases and J by 4 bases. This clone was detected only once. The antigen is undetermined. Regarding the study as a whole: CMV antigen specificity of three CMV-associated chains was confirmed in vitro. Previously analyzed data showed that most TCR beta V segments were productive at a frequency of about 87% or about 30%. Researchers had no immune exposure information except CMV serostatus available.

The chain links TRBV13 to TRBJ2-2, with TRBD2 matching over 15 bases. The material sequenced was PBMCs. This receptor was identified in a man younger than 40 in good health and CMV-seropositive. CDR3 nucleotide sequence: TGTGCCAGCAGCTCTGGACTAGCGGGGGGGCGGATCACCGGGGAGCTGTTTTTT. Amino acids: CASSSGLAGGRITGELFF.